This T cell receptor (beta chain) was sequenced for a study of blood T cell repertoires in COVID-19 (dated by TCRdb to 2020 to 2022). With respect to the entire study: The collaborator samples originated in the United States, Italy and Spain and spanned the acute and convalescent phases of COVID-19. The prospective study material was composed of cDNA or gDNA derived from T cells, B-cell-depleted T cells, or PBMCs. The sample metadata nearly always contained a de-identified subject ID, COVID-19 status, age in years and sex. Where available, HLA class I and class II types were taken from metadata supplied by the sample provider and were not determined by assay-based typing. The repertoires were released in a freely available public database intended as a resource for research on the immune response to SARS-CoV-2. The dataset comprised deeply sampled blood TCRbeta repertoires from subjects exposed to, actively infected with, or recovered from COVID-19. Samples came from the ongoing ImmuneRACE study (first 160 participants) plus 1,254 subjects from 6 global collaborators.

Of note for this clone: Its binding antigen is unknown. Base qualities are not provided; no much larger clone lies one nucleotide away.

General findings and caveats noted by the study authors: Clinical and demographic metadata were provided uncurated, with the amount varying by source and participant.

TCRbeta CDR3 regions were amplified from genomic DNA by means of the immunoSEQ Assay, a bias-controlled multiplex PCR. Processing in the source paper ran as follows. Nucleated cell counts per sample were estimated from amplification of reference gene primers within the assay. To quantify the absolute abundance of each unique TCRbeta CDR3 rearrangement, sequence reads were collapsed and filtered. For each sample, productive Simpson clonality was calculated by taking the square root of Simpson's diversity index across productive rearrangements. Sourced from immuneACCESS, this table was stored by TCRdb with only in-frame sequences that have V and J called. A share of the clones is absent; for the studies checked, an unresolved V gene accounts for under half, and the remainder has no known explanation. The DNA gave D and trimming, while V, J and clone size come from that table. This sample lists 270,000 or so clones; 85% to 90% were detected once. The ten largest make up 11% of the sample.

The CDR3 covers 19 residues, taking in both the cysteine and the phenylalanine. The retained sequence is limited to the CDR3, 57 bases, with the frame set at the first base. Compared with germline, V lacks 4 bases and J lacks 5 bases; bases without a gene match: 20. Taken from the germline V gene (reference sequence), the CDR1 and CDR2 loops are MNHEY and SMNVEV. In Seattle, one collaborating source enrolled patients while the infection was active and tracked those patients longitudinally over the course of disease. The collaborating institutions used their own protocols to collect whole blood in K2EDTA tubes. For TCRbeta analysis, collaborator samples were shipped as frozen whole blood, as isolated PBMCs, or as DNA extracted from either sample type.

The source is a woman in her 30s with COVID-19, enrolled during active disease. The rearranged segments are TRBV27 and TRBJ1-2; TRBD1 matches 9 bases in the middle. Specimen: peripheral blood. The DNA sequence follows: TGTGCCAGCAGTTCCTACCACTTGACCCGGGACAGGGAGAGTTATGGCTACACCTTC. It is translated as CASSSYHLTRDRESYGYTF.